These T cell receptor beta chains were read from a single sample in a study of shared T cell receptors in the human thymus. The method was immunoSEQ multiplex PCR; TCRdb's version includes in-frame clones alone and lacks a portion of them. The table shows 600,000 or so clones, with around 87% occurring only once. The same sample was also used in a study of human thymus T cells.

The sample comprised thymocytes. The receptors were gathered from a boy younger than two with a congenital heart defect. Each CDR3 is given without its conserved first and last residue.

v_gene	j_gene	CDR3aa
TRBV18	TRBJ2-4	ASSPREGTTGELAKNIQY
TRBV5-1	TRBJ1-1	ASSFVSGQGYTEAF
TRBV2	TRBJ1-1	AVSFGRLRRNTEAF
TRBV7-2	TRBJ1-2	ASSLRVEGRGLFAGYT
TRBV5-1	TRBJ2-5	ASSLVLAGGEETQY
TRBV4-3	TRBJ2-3	ASSQEATLAGGLRRNTQY
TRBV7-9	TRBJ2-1	ASSLLREGLNEQF
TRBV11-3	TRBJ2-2	ASSNPDSGGELF
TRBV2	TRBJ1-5	ASKPSPPGGQPQH
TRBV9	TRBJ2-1	ASREGTSANNEQF
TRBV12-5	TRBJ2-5	ASGLGSYTGTGLETQY
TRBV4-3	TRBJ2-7	ASSQAQSGGNRNSYEQY
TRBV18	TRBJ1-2	ASSSSGTGVQGYT
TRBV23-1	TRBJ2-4	ASSQSGPAGGPEAKNIQY
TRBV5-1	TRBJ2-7	ASAEGTSGYEQY
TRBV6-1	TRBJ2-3	ASSEVYPGDTQY
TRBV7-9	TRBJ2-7	ASSLGQGVYEQY
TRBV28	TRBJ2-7	ATLGLANSYEQY
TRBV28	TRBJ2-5	ASRNYRELRETQY
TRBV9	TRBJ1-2	ASSPGQGGYGYT
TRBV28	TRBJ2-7	ASSPPGTPIYEQY
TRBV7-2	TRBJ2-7	ASSLAQGPGY
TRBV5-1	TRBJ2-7	ASSPYWRELLVSYEQY
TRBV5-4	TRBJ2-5	SSSLAPLAGVISSQETQY
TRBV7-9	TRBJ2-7	ASSLGGGSYEQY
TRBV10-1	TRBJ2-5	ASSEGRGETQY
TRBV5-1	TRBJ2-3	ASSLIRTGTDTQY
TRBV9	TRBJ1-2	ASSAQDGTRHHGYT
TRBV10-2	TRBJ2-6	ASSEYLEVSGANVLT
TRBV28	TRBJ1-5	ASSQLRTGAQPQH
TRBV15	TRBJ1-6	ATSRDSGQGNSPLH
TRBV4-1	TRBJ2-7	ASSQEASGRPHYEQY
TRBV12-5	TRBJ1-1	ASGSLDRQNTEAF
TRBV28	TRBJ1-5	ASSLRQGINQPQH
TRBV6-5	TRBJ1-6	ASSYDPGQGAPLH
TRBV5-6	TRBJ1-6	ASSLSGQGQPLH
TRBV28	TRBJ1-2	ASSRQGFGYGYT
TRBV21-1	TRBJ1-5	ASSKRPDRGRGEPQH
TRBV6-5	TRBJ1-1	ASRTAGPTEAF
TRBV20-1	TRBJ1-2	SARAGYGYT
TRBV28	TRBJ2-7	ASTGDSNGGEQY
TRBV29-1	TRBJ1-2	SVDGKGQGVFGYT
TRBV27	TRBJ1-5	ASTLRGGQPQH
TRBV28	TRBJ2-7	ASSPPLRDTMLYEQY
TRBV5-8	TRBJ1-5	ASSYRGVQPQH
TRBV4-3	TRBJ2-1	ASSQEASGGSPSYNEQF
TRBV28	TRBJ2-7	ASRIQGSEQY
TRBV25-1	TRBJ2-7	ASSGPTGSYEQY
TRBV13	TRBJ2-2	ASSFGGRHTGELF
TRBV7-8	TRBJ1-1	ASSLGRGWAF
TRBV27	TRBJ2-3	ASSLFVREGGPTDTQY
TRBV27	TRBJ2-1	ASSLSGGEGNEQF
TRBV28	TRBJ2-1	ASSLLVVAGANEQF
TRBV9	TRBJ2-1	ASSDSGTRDYNEQF